The sequence of this T cell receptor beta chain was determined in a study of T cell changes during pregnancy in multiple sclerosis. Repertoires were generated with immunoSEQ multiplex PCR, while TCRdb's copy carries only in-frame clones and drops some. Of under 75,000 clones detected, around 90% appear once; the ten largest clones hold 0.29%. The CDR3 consists of 14 residues. Germline assignment: CDR1 SEHNR and CDR2 FQNEAQ (reference sequence). V was shortened by 0 bases and J by 2 bases, with 7 bases between the two germline ends. The TCR sequence derives from a female donor with multiple sclerosis, enrolled in a pregnancy study. The chain uses TRBV7-9 and TRBJ2-5; D not certain. Sequencing was performed on CD4+ T cells from peripheral blood mononuclear cells, taken after pregnancy. The CDR3 sequence: CASSLARLQETQYF. In DNA form, the CDR3 reads TGTGCCAGCAGCTTAGCCCGCCTACAAGAGACCCAGTACTTC.